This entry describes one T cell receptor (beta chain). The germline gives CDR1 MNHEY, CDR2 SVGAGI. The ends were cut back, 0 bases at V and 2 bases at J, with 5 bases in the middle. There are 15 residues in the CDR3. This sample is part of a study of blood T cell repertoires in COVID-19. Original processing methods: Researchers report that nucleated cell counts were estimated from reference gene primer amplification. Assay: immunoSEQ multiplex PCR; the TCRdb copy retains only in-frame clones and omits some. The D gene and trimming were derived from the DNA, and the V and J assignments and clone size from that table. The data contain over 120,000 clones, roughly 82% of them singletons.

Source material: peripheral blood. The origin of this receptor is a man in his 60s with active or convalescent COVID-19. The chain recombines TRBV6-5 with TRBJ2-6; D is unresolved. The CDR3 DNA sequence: TGTGCCAGCAGTTACTCCCCCACTGGGGCCAACGTCCTGACTTTC. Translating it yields CASSYSPTGANVLTF.